The source of this T cell receptor beta chain is a study of T-cell memory formation after mild COVID-19. Study in general: The two donors had largely donor-specific TCR clusters.

After 5'RACE with constant-segment primers, TCR alpha and TCR beta cDNA libraries carrying sample barcodes and UMIs were obtained. TCRdb itself ran the 5' RACE reads through MiXCR, one entry per CDR3 protein. The sample yields over 120,000 distinct CDR3 sequences, about 19% seen once. The ends were cut back, 6 bases at V and 3 bases at J, with 10 bases in the middle. This CDR3 has 13 residues. Germline loops: CDR1 MNHEY, CDR2 SVGEGT. The source is an adult woman who had mild COVID-19 (a few samples of this study predate the infection). Cell type and time point are not known. The chain combines TRBV6-2 or TRBV6-3 with TRBJ2-3; D might be TRBD1 (6 bases). The sequenced material came from PBMCs or a T cell subset sorted from them (not recorded which). CDR3 nucleotides: TGTGCCAGCAGAGAACAGGGAACAGATACGCAGTATTTT. The encoded protein is CASREQGTDTQYF.